This T cell receptor (beta chain) was observed in a study of T-cell reconstitution after alpha-beta-depleted transplantation in children. Overall study results and limits: Some patients showed high day-60 TCRbeta diversity, which derived from surviving recipient T cells and thymic progenitors. Once a year had passed after transplant, T-cell counts and diversity came mostly from newly produced T cells.

A remark on this clonotype: Its antigen is not known.

Germline V gene lookup returns CDR1 KGHSH and CDR2 LQKENI. Losses at the gene ends were 1 base for V and 0 bases for J; bases not matched to a gene: 0. This CDR3 spans 14 amino acids. Unique molecular identifiers tagged the TCRbeta library. TCRdb re-called the PCR reads with MiXCR, one entry per CDR3 protein. This sample carries more than 90,000 distinct CDR3 sequences, 10% of them seen once, and the ten largest clones take around 34%. Here the sequenced sample was PBMCs, taken before TCRalphabeta/CD19-depleted stem cell transplant. The chain employs TRBV18 and TRBJ2-7; 7 positions match TRBD2. The receptor was isolated from a boy aged 2 to 10 with acute lymphoblastic leukemia, due to receive a stem cell transplant. The CDR3 here is CASSPQRDSYEQYF. In DNA form, the CDR3 reads TGTGCCAGCTCACCACAGCGGGACTCCTACGAGCAGTACTTC.